The present T cell receptor beta chain was sequenced within a study of CD8 T cells in ankylosing spondylitis. General study findings and limits: Within matched ankylosing spondylitis synovial fluid, disease-linked clones were reportedly significantly enriched. Apparently characteristic of ankylosing spondylitis blood was a TCR beta motif (roughly eight highly homologous variants). Peripheral blood held disease-linked clones only at relatively low frequency, and these were CD8+. Past studies reported some motif variants in reactive arthritis synovial fluid and blood.

V lost 1 base and J lost 0; bases outside the gene matches: 6. This CDR3 is 17 amino acids long. Looked up from germline, CDR1 is MGHRA and CDR2 is YSYEKL. A remark on this clonotype: Its antigen is as yet unknown.

It was by quantitative 5'-RACE with molecular barcodes that TCR beta libraries were made. TCRdb passed the 5' RACE reads through MiXCR, listing each CDR3 protein once. The sample contains roughly 440,000 distinct CDR3 sequences, roughly 15% of which appear only once. This chain connects TRBV4-1 to TRBJ1-2; TRBD1 matches 9 bases. The specimen sequenced was blood, either unsorted or a sorted T cell fraction (not recorded which). This TCR was sampled from a male donor with ankylosing spondylitis. In nucleotides, the CDR3 is TGCGCCAGCAGCCAAGGCGGGACAGGGAAAACTAACTATGGCTACACCTTC. Amino acid sequence: CASSQGGTGKTNYGYTF.